A selection of T cell receptor beta chains follows, all from one sample in a study of T cells in Graves' hyperthyroidism and ophthalmopathy. TCRdb itself ran the multiplex PCR reads through MiXCR, one entry per CDR3 protein. Of over 400,000 distinct CDR3 sequences listed, 14% to 15% were seen once; the top ten hold roughly an eighth. Sequenced material: blood. The receptors here all came from a man aged 18-30 years with Graves' ophthalmopathy. CDR3s leave out the opening cysteine and the closing phenylalanine or tryptophan.

TRBV7-8	TRBJ2-7	14	ASSLGIAGIGVEQY
TRBV3-1	TRBJ2-7	14	ASSQDRLAGAYEQY
TRBV20-1	TRBJ1-3	13	SARGDTISGNTIY
TRBV20-1	TRBJ1-1	15	SARHSRGDGLNTEAF
TRBV19	TRBJ2-1	14	ASSIPGLADYNEQF
TRBV9	TRBJ2-3	14	ASSVVEYGSTDTQY
TRBV5-1	TRBJ2-1	14	ASSQLAGGLWNEQF
TRBV5-1	TRBJ2-1	14	ASSLIGPRVGDEQF
TRBV7-9	TRBJ1-2	14	ASSLGPPGSNYGYT
TRBV3-1	TRBJ1-3	13	ASSQDWSSGNTIY
TRBV10-3	TRBJ1-1	12	VISDAGAGTEAF
TRBV7-3	TRBJ2-3	15	ASSLGTSGSWTDTQY
TRBV28	TRBJ1-2	13	ASSYGGALNYGYT
TRBV9	TRBJ2-1	13	ASSEGGRSYNEQF
TRBV27	TRBJ2-1	12	ASRGLAGGDEQF
TRBV5-1	TRBJ2-5	13	ASSFGGALGETQC
TRBV27	TRBJ2-2	11	ASKPLGTGELF
TRBV5-1	TRBJ2-5	14	ASSLTGGRTLGTQY
TRBV5-1	TRBJ2-3	14	ASSLVSGSVADTQY